The 30 T cell receptor beta chains reported below all come from one sample, sequenced in a study of T cells in women clearing cervical HPV infection listed by TCRdb under 2018. The library was obtained by the immunoSEQ multiplex PCR assay. TCRdb obtained this table from immuneACCESS and retained in-frame rearrangements with V and J assigned. These tables miss some clones; where compared with another copy, unresolved V genes account for less than half of the shortfall, and the remainder is unexplained. The table of this sample itemizes approximately 13,000 clones. The ten largest make up roughly 8.2% of the sample. Sequenced sample: blood buffy coat. These receptors all stem from a woman aged 18 to 75 with a cervical HPV16 infection that either progressed to CIN3+ or cleared (not recorded which).

Remarks on this clone: The read terminates 3 residues before the CDR3 end, so the remaining end is supplied by the germline J gene. The chain employs TRBV2 and TRBJ2-3; weak D call: TRBD1 (6 bases). The CDR3 is made up of 13 amino acids. CDR1 SNHLY and CDR2 FYNNEI come from the germline V gene. CDR3 in amino acids: CASNTGKNQPQYF. The CDR3 bases that were read are TGTGCCAGCAATACAGGGAAGAATCAGCCG.

Remarks on this clone: The read terminates 3 residues ahead of where the CDR3 ends, so the germline J gene completes it. The chain recombines TRBV11-2 with TRBJ1-4; no clear D. This CDR3 contains 13 residues. Germline V gene data show CDR1 as SGHAT and CDR2 as FQNNGV. This CDR3 is CASSLAQDSPLFF. The DNA read from the CDR3 is TGTGCCAGCAGCTTGGCGCAGGATTCACCA. Complete variable domain (other parts from reference TRBV11-2 and TRBJ1-4): EAGVAQSPRYKIIEKRQSVAFWCNPISGHATLYWYQQILGQGPKLLIQFQNNGVVDDSQLPKDRFSAERLKGVDSTLKIQPAKLEDSAVYLCASSLAQDSPLFFGSGTQLSVL.

As for this clone: The read terminates 3 residues ahead of where the CDR3 ends, so the germline J gene completes it. The chain joins TRBV2 to TRBJ2-5, with a tentative D call TRBD2 (5 bases). This CDR3 is 12 amino acids long. The V end lost 8 bases, the J end lost 0 bases, and 7 bases lay between the germline ends. In germline, CDR1 is SNHLY, CDR2 FYNNEI. CDR3 DNA (partial): TGTGCCAGCCGGCGGGACCAAGAGACC. Its translation is CASRRDQET. The full CDR3 is CASRRDQETQYF.

As for this clone: The read ends 3 residues shy of where the CDR3 ends; the end is completed using the germline J gene. The rearrangement links TRBV10-2 to TRBJ1-3; no firm D call. The germline V gene encodes CDR1 WSHSY and CDR2 SAAADI. CDR3 length: 14 residues. The germline V and J ends were trimmed by 2 bases and 0 bases, with 5 bases remaining between them. The CDR3 spells CASSETYSGNTIYF. CDR3 DNA (partial): TGCGCCAGCAGTGAGACCTACTCTGGAAACACC.

CDR3 DNA (partial): TGTGCCAGCAGCCAAGCCGGGACTTTAGCGGGAGTGGGTACG. Its protein is CASSQAGTLAGVGT. The CDR3, in full, reads CASSQAGTLAGVGTQYF. V is TRBV7-7 and J is TRBJ2-3; 9 nucleotides align to TRBD2. From the germline J gene comes the end of the CDR3, since the read stops 3 residues before it. After removal of 5 bases from V and 8 bases from J, the junction contained 17 bases not matched to a gene. The CDR3 runs 17 residues. CDR1 is SSHAT and CDR2 is FNYEAQ in the germline V gene (reference sequence). Combining the CDR3 with reference TRBV7-7 and TRBJ2-3 gives the whole variable domain GAGVSQSPRYKVTKRGQDVTLRCDPISSHATLYWYQQALGQGPEFLTYFNYEAQPDKSGLPSDRFSAERPEGSISTLTIQRTEQRDSAMYRCASSQAGTLAGVGTQYFGPGTRLTVL.

As for this clone: Sequencing ends 3 residues short of the CDR3 end; the germline J gene provides the rest. This chain joins TRBV29-1 and TRBJ1-1; D unclear. CDR1 and CDR2 (germline): SQVTM, ANQGSEA. The CDR3 runs 13 residues. Trimming cost V 6 bases and J 0 bases, with 11 bases left between them. The CDR3 sequence: CSVRLPLNTEAFF. Partial CDR3 DNA: TGCAGCGTACGGTTACCCCTGAACACTGAA. Supplemented by reference TRBV29-1 and TRBJ1-1, the full variable domain reads SAVISQKPSRDICQRGTSLTIQCQVDSQVTMMFWYRQQPGQSLTLIATANQGSEATYESGFVIDKFPISRPNLTFSTLTVSNMSPEDSSIYLCSVRLPLNTEAFFGQGTRLTVV.

About this clone: Read data end 3 residues before the CDR3 end; the end is taken from the germline J gene. The gene calls are TRBV5-1 and TRBJ2-3, with D unclear. The germline V gene has CDR1 SGHRS and CDR2 YFSETQ. The CDR3 contains 11 residues. CDR3 bases read: TGCGCCAGCAGCTTGGAATCAACG. Translation gives CASSLEST. The whole CDR3 sequence reads CASSLESTQYF.

On this clone itself: The read terminates 3 residues before the CDR3 end, so the remaining end is supplied by the germline J gene. This chain uses TRBV29-1 with TRBJ2-1; 7 nucleotides agree with TRBD1. The CDR3 contains 14 residues. V trimming: 6 bases; J trimming: 5 bases; junction bases outside the gene matches: 10. The germline V gene has CDR1 SQVTM and CDR2 ANQGSEA. The CDR3 region is CSVGRQGINNEQFF. Incomplete CDR3 DNA: TGCAGCGTGGGGCGACAGGGAATAAACAATGAG.

About this clone itself: Read coverage stops 3 residues before the CDR3 terminus; the germline J gene supplies the remainder. This sequence joins TRBV5-1 and TRBJ1-1; a weak D match, TRBD1 (5 bases). V was pared by 4 bases and J by 6 bases, with 16 bases between. Looked up from germline, CDR1 is SGHRS and CDR2 is YFSETQ. The CDR3 loop spans 14 amino acids. The covered CDR3 bases are TGCGCCAGCAGCAGGGGTACCCTCCAGGCTGAA. Encoded protein: CASSRGTLQAE. The full-length CDR3 reads as CASSRGTLQAEAFF.

About this clone itself: Read coverage stops 3 residues before the CDR3 terminus; the germline J gene supplies the remainder. The gene calls are TRBV20-1 and TRBJ2-1; D possibly corresponds to TRBD2 (5 bases). The CDR3 contains 14 residues. V lost 0 bases and J lost 7, with 13 bases in between. Germline CDR1 and CDR2: DFQATT and SNEGSKA (reference sequence). The CDR3 protein is CSARDPGNANEQFF. Partial CDR3 DNA: TGCAGTGCTAGAGATCCGGGGAATGCGAATGAG.

Worth noting for this clone: The missing CDR3 end, 3 residues past where the read stops, is filled in from the germline J gene. The chain is built from TRBV24-1 and TRBJ2-3; D gene ambiguous. The length of the CDR3 is 14 residues. Germline lookup yields CDR1 KGHDR and CDR2 SFDVKD. Trimming pared 5 bases from V and 1 base from J, leaving 9 bases between. CDR3 sequence reads: CATSAGRGTDTQYF. The part of the CDR3 DNA that was read is TGTGCCACCAGTGCTGGTCGGGGCACAGATACG.

As regards this clone: The read stops 3 residues short of the end of the CDR3; the missing end is completed from the germline J gene. The chain combines TRBV19 with TRBJ2-1; TRBD1 aligns across 9 bases. This CDR3 is 15 amino acids long. Trimming removed 5 bases from V and 8 bases from J; junction bases left unmatched: 10. CDR1 and CDR2 from the germline V gene are LNHDA and SQIVND (reference sequence). CDR3 DNA, as far as it was read: TGTGCCAGTAGTGTGGACAGGGGTTATTTTGATGAG. Encoded protein: CASSVDRGYFDE. The CDR3 in its entirety is CASSVDRGYFDEQFF.

About this clone itself: The read is 3 residues too short to cover the CDR3 end, so that end is filled in from the germline J gene. This chain joins TRBV11-2 and TRBJ2-7; 7 bases agree with TRBD2. CDR3 length equals 15 residues. After removal of 1 base from V and 6 bases from J, the junction contained 9 bases not matched to a gene. Germline V gives CDR1 SGHAT, CDR2 FQNNGV. The CDR3 loop is CASSLGAGVKGEQYF. The DNA read from the CDR3 is TGTGCCAGCAGCTTAGGTGCGGGGGTAAAAGGCGAG.

As regards this clone: The observed sequence ends 3 residues before the CDR3 terminus, with the missing tail filled in from the germline J gene. The chain recombines TRBV19 with TRBJ1-2, with TRBD1 as a possible D gene (6 bases). V was cut by 4 bases and J by 0 bases, with 9 bases left in between. Germline V CDR1 and CDR2: LNHDA, SQIVND (reference sequence). The CDR3 spans 14 residues. The DNA read from the CDR3 is TGTGCCAGTAGTACCAGGGGATCTAACTATGGC. It is translated as CASSTRGSNYG. The complete CDR3 reads CASSTRGSNYGYTF.

For this clone: The read stops 3 residues short of the end of the CDR3; the missing end is completed from the germline J gene. The chain uses TRBV7-2 and TRBJ1-1, with a weak D call TRBD1 (5 bases). The CDR3 length is 13 residues. Germline lookup yields CDR1 SGHTA and CDR2 FQGNSA. V was pared by 0 bases and J by 7 bases, with 9 bases between. The sequenced part of the CDR3 DNA is TGTGCCAGCAGCTTAGCGGTGCAGGGTGAA. Protein product: CASSLAVQGE. The whole CDR3 is CASSLAVQGEAFF.

As regards this clone: The read finishes 3 residues shy of the CDR3 end, and the germline J gene is used to complete it. The chain links TRBV18 to TRBJ1-2, with D hard to call. Germline CDR1 KGHSH, CDR2 LQKENI. The CDR3 extends over 16 amino acids. Incomplete CDR3 DNA: TGTGCCAGCTCACCGTTGAGCCAAGCGGGGTATAATGAC. It is translated as CASSPLSQAGYND. The CDR3 in full is CASSPLSQAGYNDYTF.

A remark on this clone: The CDR3 end falls 3 residues outside the read, so it is completed with the germline J gene. This chain connects TRBV5-4 to TRBJ2-7; 8 nucleotides line up with TRBD2. In germline, CDR1 is SGHNT, CDR2 YYREEE (reference sequence). The ends lost 0 bases at V and 4 bases at J; junction bases unmatched: 6. CDR3 size: 15 residues. The part of the CDR3 DNA that was read is TGTGCCAGCAGCTTGGCAGCGGGAGTCGGTTACGAG. Its translation: CASSLAAGVGYE. The complete CDR3 sequence is CASSLAAGVGYEQYF.

About this clone: The sequenced fragment ends 3 residues before the CDR3 boundary, so the rest is inferred from the germline J gene. The V gene is TRBV2, the J gene TRBJ2-3, with 8 bases identical to TRBD1. Germline V lookup: CDR1 SNHLY, CDR2 FYNNEI. CDR3 length: 15 amino acids. The sequenced CDR3 bases are TGTGCCAGCAGTCCGGGACAGGTTTCCCAAGGTCCG. This encodes CASSPGQVSQGP. The full CDR3 protein is CASSPGQVSQGPQYF.

With regard to this clone: The read is 3 residues too short to cover the CDR3 end, so that end is filled in from the germline J gene. The chain has TRBV2 and TRBJ1-5; 7 bases are shared with TRBD1. Trimming cost V 6 bases and J 6 bases; bases outside gene matches: 8. There are 14 residues in the CDR3. Looked up from germline, CDR1 is SNHLY and CDR2 is FYNNEI. CDR3 loop: CASSVLQGRQPQHF. Partial CDR3 DNA: TGTGCCAGCAGCGTATTACAGGGGCGTCAGCCC. The complete variable domain, with remaining parts taken from reference TRBV2 and TRBJ1-5, reads EPEVTQTPSHQVTQMGQEVILRCVPISNHLYFYWYRQILGQKVEFLVSFYNNEISEKSEIFDDQFSVERPDGSNFTLKIRSTKLEDSAMYFCASSVLQGRQPQHFGDGTRLSIL.

With regard to this clone: The sequenced fragment ends 3 residues before the CDR3 boundary, so the rest is inferred from the germline J gene. The V call is TRBV28, the J call TRBJ2-7, with TRBD2 matching over 12 bases. Germline CDR1 is MDHEN and CDR2 is SYDVKM. The CDR3 runs 16 residues. The J segment lost 1 base and the V segment lost 5 bases, leaving 6 bases of the junction unmatched. CDR3 loop: CASSTEGTSGSYEQYF. Incomplete CDR3 DNA: TGTGCCAGCAGTACCGAAGGGACTAGCGGGTCCTACGAG.

In the case of this clone: The read finishes 3 residues shy of the CDR3 end, and the germline J gene is used to complete it. The chain links TRBV5-1 to TRBJ2-2; 7 bases fit TRBD1. This CDR3 region has 14 residues. The germline V gene has CDR1 SGHRS and CDR2 YFSETQ. The CDR3 loop is CASSPGQTNEKLFF. The sequenced CDR3 bases are TGCGCCAGCAGCCCGGGACAGACTAATGAAAAG.

Regarding this clone: The read halts 3 residues ahead of the CDR3 end, with the missing end drawn from the germline J gene. This chain links TRBV6-2 or TRBV6-3 with TRBJ1-5; TRBD1 matches at 7 bases. Germline CDR1 MNHEY, CDR2 SVGEGT. Trimming at V came to 6 bases and at J to 0 bases, leaving 5 bases not matched to a gene. The CDR3 runs 15 residues. Incomplete CDR3 DNA: TGTGCCAGCAGCCGACAGGGAACTAGCAATCAGCCC. Translation gives CASSRQGTSNQP. In full, the CDR3 is CASSRQGTSNQPQHF.

A note on this clone: The read ends 3 residues early relative to the CDR3; the germline J gene fills the gap. The V and J genes are TRBV20-1 and TRBJ2-3; D perhaps matches TRBD1 (6 bases). The CDR3 is made up of 13 amino acids. CDR1 is DFQATT and CDR2 is SNEGSKA in the germline V gene (reference sequence). V was trimmed by 7 bases and J by 0 bases, leaving 11 bases between them. CDR3 sequence: CSVGTPSTDTQYF. The CDR3 DNA, read in part, is TGCAGTGTCGGGACACCTAGCACAGATACG.

The CDR3 loop reads CASSLGHVNEKLFF. The CDR3 DNA, read in part, is TGTGCCAGCAGCCTCGGACACGTTAATGAAAAA. The chain uses TRBV7-9 and TRBJ1-4, with D maybe TRBD1 (5 bases). The read falls 3 residues short of the CDR3 end, and the missing part is taken from the germline J gene. The length of the CDR3 is 14 residues. Germline V CDR1 and CDR2: SEHNR, FQNEAQ (reference sequence). The V gene lost 5 bases and the J gene lost 4 bases, with 11 bases spanning the gap.

In regard to this clone: Read data end 3 residues before the CDR3 end; the end is taken from the germline J gene. This chain joins TRBV19 and TRBJ1-5; D is ambiguous. CDR1 and CDR2 (germline): LNHDA, SQIVND (reference sequence). V was trimmed by 5 bases and J by 2 bases, leaving 13 bases between them. The CDR3 has 15 residues. The sequenced part of the CDR3 DNA is TGTGCCAGTAGTGACATAGTGAGTGGCAATCAGCCC. Its translation is CASSDIVSGNQP. The entire CDR3 is CASSDIVSGNQPQHF.

Partial CDR3 DNA: TGTGCCAGTAGTAAAAGTAACAGGGGGAACACCGGGGAG. This encodes CASSKSNRGNTGE. The full CDR3 reads CASSKSNRGNTGELFF. The V and J genes are TRBV19 and TRBJ2-2, with 7 bases that match TRBD1. The sequenced fragment ends 3 residues before the CDR3 boundary, so the rest is inferred from the germline J gene. V was clipped by 4 bases and J by 1 base; unmatched bases: 6. The CDR3 spans 16 residues. CDR1 LNHDA and CDR2 SQIVND come from the germline V gene (reference sequence).

For this clone: The missing CDR3 end, 3 residues past where the read stops, is filled in from the germline J gene. The rearrangement joins TRBV7-9 to TRBJ2-7; D is unresolved. Per germline, CDR1 SEHNR and CDR2 FQNEAQ (reference sequence). V lost 5 bases, J lost 1 base, and 6 bases lay in between. The CDR3 covers 12 residues. The sequenced CDR3 bases are TGTGCCAGCAGCGCGGCTTCCTACGAG. Its protein product is CASSAASYE. The entire CDR3 is CASSAASYEQYF.

In regard to this clone: Read coverage stops 3 residues before the CDR3 terminus; the germline J gene supplies the remainder. V is TRBV20-1 and J is TRBJ2-7; 9 nucleotides line up with TRBD2. The CDR3 has 16 residues. Germline CDR1 and CDR2: DFQATT and SNEGSKA (reference sequence). The junction had 10 bases not matched to a gene; V was cut back by 0 bases and J by 4 bases. CDR3 amino acids: CSARDLRAGGGYEQYF. CDR3 DNA (partial): TGCAGTGCTAGAGACCTTCGTGCGGGAGGGGGTTACGAG.

A note on this clone: The read ends 3 residues shy of where the CDR3 ends; the end is completed using the germline J gene. This chain links TRBV2 with TRBJ2-7, with D uncertain. CDR3 size: 13 residues. The germline V and J ends were trimmed by 1 base and 3 bases, with 7 bases remaining between them. The germline V gene encodes CDR1 SNHLY and CDR2 FYNNEI. CDR3 DNA (partial): TGTGCCAGCAGTGAAGGGCTCCACTACGAG. It encodes CASSEGLHYE. The CDR3 in full is CASSEGLHYEQYF.

Regarding this clone: The CDR3 extends 3 residues past the end of the read, so its final part is completed from the germline J gene. The V call is TRBV7-3, the J call TRBJ2-2; 11 nucleotides line up with TRBD2. The V segment lost 1 base and the J segment 5 bases; nucleotides outside the gene matches: 6. Germline V lookup: CDR1 SGHTA, CDR2 FQGTGA. CDR3 length: 17 residues. The CDR3 protein is CASSLILAGGGTGELFF. Incomplete CDR3 DNA: TGTGCCAGCAGCTTAATTCTAGCGGGAGGCGGTACCGGGGAG. Full variable domain (outside the CDR3, taken from reference TRBV7-3 and TRBJ2-2): GAGVSQTPSNKVTEKGKYVELRCDPISGHTALYWYRQSLGQGPEFLIYFQGTGAADDSGLPNDRFFAVRPEGSVSTLKIQRTERGDSAVYLCASSLILAGGGTGELFFGEGSRLTVL.